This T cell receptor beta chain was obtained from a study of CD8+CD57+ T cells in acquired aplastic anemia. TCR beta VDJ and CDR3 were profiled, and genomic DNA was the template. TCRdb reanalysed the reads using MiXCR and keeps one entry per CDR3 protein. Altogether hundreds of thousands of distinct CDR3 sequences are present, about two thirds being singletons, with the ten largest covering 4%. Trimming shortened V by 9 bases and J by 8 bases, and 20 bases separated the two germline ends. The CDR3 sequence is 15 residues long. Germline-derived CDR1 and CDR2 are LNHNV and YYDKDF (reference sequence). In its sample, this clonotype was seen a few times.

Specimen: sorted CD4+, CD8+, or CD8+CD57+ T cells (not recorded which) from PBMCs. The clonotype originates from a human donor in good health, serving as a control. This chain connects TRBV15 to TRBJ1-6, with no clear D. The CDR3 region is CATTLRQAGDSPLHF. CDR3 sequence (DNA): TGTGCCACTACCTTACGCCAGGCGGGTGATTCACCCCTCCACTTT.